The T cell receptor (beta chain) under discussion was sequenced for a study of beta chain features in type 1 diabetes. The V end was cut by 6 bases, the J end by 5 bases, with 14 bases between. The CDR3 runs to 13 residues. Germline V gene data show CDR1 as MDHEN and CDR2 as SYDVKM. Expressed TCRB transcripts were sequenced because the entire RNA isolate underwent reverse transcription. Assay: immunoSEQ multiplex PCR; the TCRdb copy retains only in-frame clones and omits some. Of 130,000 or so clones listed, approximately 9% are singletons. Details on this clone: Its cognate antigen is unknown.

A single heparinised draw of roughly 0.11 L on average was taken per donor. Whole-study findings and limits: A greater similarity of naive, central memory and Treg TCRB repertoires was seen among patients than among healthy donors. For Type 1 diabetes patients, all four CD4+ subsets carried TCRB CDR3s that were moderately but significantly shorter.

The receptor comes from a man in his thirties or forties with type 1 diabetes. The chain uses TRBV28 and TRBJ2-7; D possibly corresponds to TRBD2 (6 bases). The specimen sequenced was central memory CD4+ T cells from blood. The CDR3 loop reads CASSGDSRDEQYF. The CDR3, as DNA: TGTGCCAGCAGCGGGGACTCACGGGACGAGCAGTACTTC.